These 17 T cell receptor beta chains originate from one sample sequenced in a study of PD-L1 blockade in urothelial cancer. Repertoires were generated with immunoSEQ multiplex PCR, while TCRdb's copy carries only in-frame clones and drops some. The repertoire holds approximately 70,000 clones, 70% to 90% seen once, with 3.4% in the top ten. The source was PBMCs, collected around atezolizumab (anti-PD-L1) treatment. The source is a man aged 55 to 70 with urothelial cancer.

V gene TRBV6-4 combines with J gene TRBJ2-1; D gene ambiguous. CDR3 length: 14 residues. Germline CDR1 MRHNA, CDR2 SNTAGT. Between the trimmed V and J ends, which lost 7 bases and 4 bases, there was a span of 14 bases. CDR3 sequence reads: CASKPSGQYNEQFF. CDR3 nucleotide sequence: TGTGCCAGCAAGCCTAGTGGCCAATACAATGAGCAGTTCTTC.

V gene TRBV4-3 combines with J gene TRBJ2-3; D is possibly TRBD2 (5 bases). Trimming stripped 0 bases from V and 5 bases from J, with 9 bases between. The CDR3 is 14 residues long. Looked up from germline, CDR1 is LGHNA and CDR2 is YSLEER. The CDR3 DNA is TGCGCCAGCAGCCAAGATGGAGGTGGAGATACGCAGTATTTT. Translated: CASSQDGGGDTQYF.

This rearrangement joins TRBV11-1 to TRBJ1-1; 9 nucleotides match TRBD1. This CDR3 contains 13 residues. The germline CDR1 and CDR2 sequences are SGHAT and FQDESV (reference sequence). With V trimmed by 5 bases and J by 3 bases, 1 base remained unmatched. The CDR3 coding sequence is TGTGCCAGCAGCAGGGACAGGGACACTGAAGCTTTCTTT. Its protein product is CASSRDRDTEAFF.

The gene calls are TRBV4-1 and TRBJ2-7; 7 bases line up with TRBD2. Looked up from germline, CDR1 is MGHRA and CDR2 is YSYEKL. V was pared by 1 base and J by 3 bases, with 6 bases of the junction left unmatched. The CDR3 length is 15 residues. This chain's CDR3 is CASSQAPGTNYEQYF. The CDR3 DNA is TGCGCCAGCAGCCAAGCCCCAGGGACTAACTACGAGCAGTACTTC.

The chain carries TRBV7-8 and TRBJ1-5, with 8 bases that match TRBD1. CDR3 length equals 14 residues. The germline CDR1 and CDR2 sequences are SGHVS and FQNEAQ. The V gene end was trimmed by 1 base and the J gene end by 4 bases; junction bases not matched to a gene: 0. The CDR3 protein is CASSLDRGNQPQHF. CDR3 nucleotide sequence: TGTGCCAGCAGCTTAGACAGGGGGAATCAGCCCCAGCATTTT.

CDR3 loop: CASSQGLAGGPYEQYF. CDR3 nucleotide sequence: TGCGCCAGCAGCCAAGGACTAGCGGGGGGGCCTTACGAGCAGTACTTC. The rearrangement links TRBV5-1 to TRBJ2-7; 15 nucleotides match TRBD2. The CDR3 spans 16 residues. Germline CDR1 reads SGHRS; CDR2 reads YFSETQ. V dropped 4 bases and J dropped 4; count of bases not matched to a gene: 6.

The CDR3 loop reads CATKGGRAPPFTRTDTQYF. CDR3 DNA: TGTGCCACCAAAGGGGGGAGGGCACCACCCTTCACTCGCACAGATACGCAGTATTTT. The gene calls are TRBV21-1 and TRBJ2-3; TRBD2 is the table's D call and was not checked against the DNA. TRBV21-1 is annotated as a pseudogene. The CDR3 extends over 19 amino acids.

The sample holds one count of this clone. The chain has TRBV28 and TRBJ2-2; D is uncertain. This CDR3 is built from 14 residues. Trimming removed 3 bases at V and 7 bases at J, with 12 bases between. The germline V gene has CDR1 MDHEN and CDR2 SYDVKM. The CDR3 loop reads CASSLMAPLGELFF. The CDR3 DNA is TGTGCCAGCAGTTTGATGGCTCCCCTCGGGGAGCTGTTTTTT. The entire variable domain, with the rest obtained from reference TRBV28 and TRBJ2-2, is as follows: DVKVTQSSRYLVKRTGEKVFLECVQDMDHENMFWYRQDPGLGLRLIYFSYDVKMKEKGDIPEGYSVSREKKERFSLILESASTNQTSMYLCASSLMAPLGELFFGEGSRLTVL.

The chain has TRBV7-8 and TRBJ2-7, with D unresolved. Trimming left V 5 bases short and J 5 bases short, with 7 bases between. CDR1 SGHVS and CDR2 FQNEAQ come from the germline V gene. The CDR3 length is 11 residues. The CDR3 DNA sequence: TGTGCCAGCAGCCCAAGCCACGAGCAGTACTTC. Translation gives CASSPSHEQYF.

V gene TRBV28 combines with J gene TRBJ2-1, with 9 bases aligning to TRBD1. CDR3 length equals 12 residues. V lost 3 bases to trimming and J lost 13 bases; unmatched junction nucleotides: 4. Germline V CDR1 and CDR2: MDHEN, SYDVKM. CDR3 residues: CASSLATGGQFF. CDR3 DNA: TGTGCCAGCAGTTTGGCCACAGGGGGCCAGTTCTTC. The full variable domain, completed using reference TRBV28 and TRBJ2-1, is DVKVTQSSRYLVKRTGEKVFLECVQDMDHENMFWYRQDPGLGLRLIYFSYDVKMKEKGDIPEGYSVSREKKERFSLILESASTNQTSMYLCASSLATGGQFFGPGTRLTVL.

The chain recombines TRBV28 with TRBJ1-3; the D is unclear. V shed 6 bases and J shed 0 bases, with 15 bases lying between them. Germline V gives CDR1 MDHEN, CDR2 SYDVKM. The CDR3 loop spans 16 amino acids. The CDR3 sequence: CASSPAGMGSGNTIYF. The CDR3 DNA reads TGTGCCAGCAGCCCGGCGGGGATGGGCTCTGGAAACACCATATATTTT.

This clone has a handful of counts. This chain connects TRBV18 to TRBJ2-5; D gene uncertain. The germline V gene has CDR1 KGHSH and CDR2 LQKENI. Trimming took off 1 base at V and 2 bases at J, with 8 bases between the two ends. The CDR3 runs 14 residues. CDR3 nucleotide sequence: TGTGCCAGCTCACCACTCGGGTTGCAAGAGACCCAGTACTTC. This codes for CASSPLGLQETQYF.

The rearrangement links TRBV27 to TRBJ2-6; TRBD1 matches 8 bases. V was clipped by 9 bases and J by 1 base; unmatched bases: 11. Germline CDR1 and CDR2: MNHEY and SMNVEV (reference sequence). The CDR3 loop spans 17 amino acids. The CDR3 reads CASSGGYLPSGANVLTF. For the CDR3, the DNA is TGTGCCAGTTCAGGGGGCTACCTCCCTTCTGGGGCCAACGTCCTGACTTTC. Full variable domain (missing parts from reference TRBV27 and TRBJ2-6): EAQVTQNPRYLITVTGKKLTVTCSQNMNHEYMSWYRQDPGLGLRQIYYSMNVEVTDKGDVPEGYKVSRKEKRNFPLILESPSPNQTSLYFCASSGGYLPSGANVLTFGAGSRLTVL.

The chain joins TRBV7-2 to TRBJ2-7; the D is unclear. From germline, CDR1 is SGHTA and CDR2 FQGNSA. V was cut by 5 bases and J by 3 bases, with 5 bases left in between. This CDR3 is 11 amino acids long. The CDR3 protein is CASSPRYEQYF. The CDR3 bases are TGTGCCAGCAGCCCGCGCTACGAGCAGTACTTC.

A single count supports this clone. The J gene is TRBJ2-1, the V gene TRBV19; 7 nucleotides agree with TRBD2. The CDR3 has 14 amino acids. Germline loops: CDR1 LNHDA, CDR2 SQIVND (reference sequence). The junction had 1 base not matched to a gene; V was cut back by 2 bases and J by 3 bases. The CDR3 is CASSILADYNEQFF. The CDR3 nucleotides are TGTGCCAGTAGTATACTAGCGGACTACAATGAGCAGTTCTTC.

The rearrangement links TRBV19 to TRBJ2-7, with 7 bases lining up with TRBD2. The CDR3 is 17 amino acids. The V gene's germline CDR1 is LNHDA and CDR2 SQIVND (reference sequence). Trimming removed 3 bases from V and 6 bases from J; junction bases left unmatched: 17. CDR3 sequence reads: CASSMGPTLGLVLEQYF. The CDR3 bases are TGTGCCAGTAGTATGGGTCCCACCCTTGGACTAGTCCTCGAGCAGTACTTC. Filled out from reference TRBV19 and TRBJ2-7, the complete variable domain reads DGGITQSPKYLFRKEGQNVTLSCEQNLNHDAMYWYRQDPGQGLRLIYYSQIVNDFQKGDIAEGYSVSREKKESFPLTVTSAQKNPTAFYLCASSMGPTLGLVLEQYFGPGTRLTVT.

The chain employs TRBV6-7 and TRBJ2-2, with 7 nucleotides matching TRBD1. TRBV6-7 is filed as an ORF, its function uncertain. J lost 1 base, V lost 2 bases, and 4 bases had no gene match. This CDR3 has 16 amino acids. CDR3 nucleotide sequence: TGTGCCAGCAGTTACGACCGGACAGGGAACACCGGGGAGCTGTTTTTT. This codes for CASSYDRTGNTGELFF.